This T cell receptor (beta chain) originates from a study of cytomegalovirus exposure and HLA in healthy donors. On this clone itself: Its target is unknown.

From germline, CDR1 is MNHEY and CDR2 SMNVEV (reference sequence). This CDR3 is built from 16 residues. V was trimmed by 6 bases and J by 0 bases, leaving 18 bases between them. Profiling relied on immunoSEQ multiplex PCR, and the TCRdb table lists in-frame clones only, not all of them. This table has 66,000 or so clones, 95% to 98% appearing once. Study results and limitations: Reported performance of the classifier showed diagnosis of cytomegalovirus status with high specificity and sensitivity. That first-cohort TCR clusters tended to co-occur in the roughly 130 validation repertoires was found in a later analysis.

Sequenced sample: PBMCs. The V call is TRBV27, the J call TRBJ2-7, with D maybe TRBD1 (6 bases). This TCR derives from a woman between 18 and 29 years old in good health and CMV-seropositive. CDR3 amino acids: CASSPIQGTNSYEQYF. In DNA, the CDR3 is TGTGCCAGCAGCCCTATACAGGGTACTAACTCCTACGAGCAGTACTTC.